These 10 T cell receptor beta chains were all obtained from the same sample, sequenced in a study of cytomegalovirus exposure and HLA in healthy donors. The PCR contained 60 Vbeta and 13 Jbeta primers. The data were produced by immunoSEQ multiplex PCR, yet TCRdb's version contains in-frame clones alone and is incomplete. The table includes 100,000 to 150,000 clones, about 78% detected once. Input material: PBMCs. All receptors derive from a man aged 25-45 years in good health and CMV-seronegative.

This clone was seen a handful of times. The gene calls are TRBV5-1 and TRBJ2-2; 7 nucleotides line up with TRBD1. Germline V lookup: CDR1 SGHRS, CDR2 YFSETQ. The CDR3 extends over 15 amino acids. J lost 6 bases, V lost 4 bases, and 9 bases had no gene match. For the CDR3, the DNA is TGCGCCAGCAGCCCACAACAGGGGTCGGCCGGGGAGCTGTTTTTT. It translates to CASSPQQGSAGELFF.

The chain recombines TRBV2 with TRBJ1-1, with D tentatively TRBD1 (5 bases). The ends were cut back, 5 bases at V and 1 base at J, with 8 bases in the middle. The germline gives CDR1 SNHLY, CDR2 FYNNEI. This CDR3 spans 13 amino acids. The CDR3 spells CASSLDRNTEAFF. CDR3 nucleotides: TGTGCCAGCAGTTTAGACAGGAACACTGAAGCTTTCTTT.

This clone appeared once. The chain employs TRBV28 and TRBJ1-2; 9 bases match TRBD1. The trim removed 2 bases at V and 6 bases at J, leaving 4 bases unmatched. This CDR3 comprises 14 residues. Germline CDR1 MDHEN, CDR2 SYDVKM. CDR3 DNA sequence: TGTGCCAGCAGTTTAAGGACAGGGGATCATGGCTACACCTTC. Its protein product is CASSLRTGDHGYTF.

The chain joins TRBV6-5 to TRBJ2-7, with D unclear. Germline lookup yields CDR1 MNHEY and CDR2 SVGAGI. This CDR3 has 15 residues. Trimming removed 2 bases from V and 1 base from J, with 12 bases in between. CDR3 bases: TGTGCCAGCAGTTACCTCAACACCATTTCCTACGAGCAGTACTTC. The encoded protein is CASSYLNTISYEQYF.

This clone was observed a single time. The chain recombines TRBV2 with TRBJ2-1, with 13 nucleotides matching TRBD2. With 5 bases clipped from V and 4 bases from J, the junction kept 8 bases outside the gene matches. The CDR3 extends over 17 amino acids. Germline V gene sequence: CDR1 SNHLY, CDR2 FYNNEI. CDR3 sequence (DNA): TGTGCCAGCAGTTCGACTAGCGGGGGGCCTTCATACAATGAGCAGTTCTTC. Translation gives CASSSTSGGPSYNEQFF. The variable domain in full, with the rest retrieved from reference TRBV2 and TRBJ2-1, is EPEVTQTPSHQVTQMGQEVILRCVPISNHLYFYWYRQILGQKVEFLVSFYNNEISEKSEIFDDQFSVERPDGSNFTLKIRSTKLEDSAMYFCASSSTSGGPSYNEQFFGPGTRLTVL.

The chain carries TRBV5-6 and TRBJ2-7; no firm D call. The CDR3 runs 13 residues. The V end lost 1 base, the J end lost 2 bases, and 7 bases lay between the germline ends. The V gene's germline CDR1 is SGHDT and CDR2 YYEEEE. CDR3 nucleotide sequence: TGTGCCAGCAGCTTGCGGAGAGCCTACGAGCAGTACTTC. Translating gives CASSLRRAYEQYF. Complete variable domain (other parts from reference TRBV5-6 and TRBJ2-7): DAGVTQSPTHLIKTRGQQVTLRCSPKSGHDTVSWYQQALGQGPQFIFQYYEEEERQRGNFPDRFSGHQFPNYSSELNVNALLLGDSALYLCASSLRRAYEQYFGPGTRLTVT.

This chain joins TRBV7-2 and TRBJ2-2, with D possibly matching TRBD1 (5 bases). The CDR3 sequence is 17 residues long. The V end was cut by 2 bases, the J end by 3 bases, with 16 bases between. Germline V lookup: CDR1 SGHTA, CDR2 FQGNSA. The CDR3 sequence is CASSLPKGQEYTGELFF. In nucleotides, the CDR3 is TGTGCCAGCAGCTTACCGAAGGGGCAGGAGTACACCGGGGAGCTGTTTTTT.

The V and J genes are TRBV7-9 and TRBJ1-6, with D hard to call. Germline V CDR1 and CDR2: SEHNR, FQNEAQ (reference sequence). There are 15 residues in the CDR3. The germline V and J ends were trimmed by 3 bases and 4 bases, with 10 bases remaining between them. The CDR3 DNA reads TGTGCCAGCAGCTTGGGTACAGAATATAATTCACCCCTCCACTTT. This gives the protein CASSLGTEYNSPLHF. The whole variable domain, remainder taken from reference TRBV7-9 and TRBJ1-6, is DTGVSQNPRHKITKRGQNVTFRCDPISEHNRLYWYRQTLGQGPEFLTYFQNEAQLEKSRLLSDRFSAERPKGSFSTLEIQRTEQGDSAMYLCASSLGTEYNSPLHFGNGTRLTVT.

The V gene is TRBV25-1, the J gene TRBJ1-2, with TRBD1 matching 8 bases. The CDR3 spans 18 residues. J lost 6 bases, V lost 0 bases, and 15 bases had no gene match. The germline V gene has CDR1 MGHDK and CDR2 SYGVNS. This chain's CDR3 is CASSEYSKMSDRADGYTF. CDR3 nucleotides: TGTGCCAGCAGTGAATACTCGAAGATGTCGGACAGGGCGGATGGCTACACCTTC.

The chain has TRBV4-1 and TRBJ2-5, with a possible D match to TRBD2 (7 bases). The CDR3 runs to 16 residues. V lost 3 bases and J lost 0, with 14 bases in between. Germline V gene sequence: CDR1 MGHRA, CDR2 YSYEKL. The CDR3 here is CASSHRAGADQETQYF. The DNA for the CDR3 is TGCGCCAGCAGCCATCGGGCGGGGGCGGACCAAGAGACCCAGTACTTC.